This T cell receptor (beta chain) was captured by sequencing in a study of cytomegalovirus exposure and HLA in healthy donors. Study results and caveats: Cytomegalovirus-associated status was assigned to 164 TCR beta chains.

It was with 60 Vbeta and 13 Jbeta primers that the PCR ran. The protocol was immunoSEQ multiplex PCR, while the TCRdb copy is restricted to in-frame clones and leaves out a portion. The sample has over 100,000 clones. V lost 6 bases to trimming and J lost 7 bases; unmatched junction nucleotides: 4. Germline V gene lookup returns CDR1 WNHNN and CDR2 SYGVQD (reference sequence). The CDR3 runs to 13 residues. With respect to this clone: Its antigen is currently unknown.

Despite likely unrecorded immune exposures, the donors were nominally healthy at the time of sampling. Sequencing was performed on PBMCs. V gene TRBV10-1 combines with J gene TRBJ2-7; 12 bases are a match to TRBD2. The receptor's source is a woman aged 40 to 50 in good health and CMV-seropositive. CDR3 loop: CASSASGRGEQYF. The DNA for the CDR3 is TGCGCCAGCAGCGCTAGCGGGAGGGGTGAGCAGTACTTC.